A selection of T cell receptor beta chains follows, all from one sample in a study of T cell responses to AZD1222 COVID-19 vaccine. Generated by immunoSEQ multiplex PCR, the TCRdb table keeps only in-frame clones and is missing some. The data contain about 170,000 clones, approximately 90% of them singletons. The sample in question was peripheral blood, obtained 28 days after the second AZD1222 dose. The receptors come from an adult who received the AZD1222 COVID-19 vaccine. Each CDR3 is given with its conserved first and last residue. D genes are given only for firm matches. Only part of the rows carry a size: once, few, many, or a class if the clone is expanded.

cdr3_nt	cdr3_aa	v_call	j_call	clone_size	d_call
TGTGCCAGCAGCTCCCGACAGGTCTTTAGCAGCAATCAGCCCCAGCATTTT	CASSSRQVFSSNQPQHF	TRBV7-8	TRBJ1-5	NA	NA
TGTGCCAGCAGCACCGACGGGGGCGCGGGGTCACCCCTCCACTTT	CASSTDGGAGSPLHF	TRBV11-2	TRBJ1-6	NA	NA
TGTGCCAGTAGTATGGCAGGGGTCACCGGGGAGCTGTTTTTT	CASSMAGVTGELFF	TRBV19	TRBJ2-2	NA	NA
TGTGCCAGCCGGCGCAGGCCCCGAGGGGATAATTCACCCCTCCACTTT	CASRRRPRGDNSPLHF	TRBV2	TRBJ1-6	NA	NA
TGTGCCAGCAGCAAGAGGAGTTGGGGGCTGGATTCCTATAATTCACCCCTCCACTTT	CASSKRSWGLDSYNSPLHF	TRBV21-1	TRBJ1-6	few	NA
TGTGCCAGCAGCCAAGATCGGGCAGGTTCGACCACTGAAGCTTTCTTT	CASSQDRAGSTTEAFF	TRBV14	TRBJ1-1	NA	NA
TGTGCCAGTAGTATAGATGCCGGACTTGGTCCGACCTACGAGCAGTACTTC	CASSIDAGLGPTYEQYF	TRBV19	TRBJ2-7	NA	NA
TGTGCCAGCACGAAGGGAAACACCATATATTTT	CASTKGNTIYF	TRBV21-1	TRBJ1-3	NA	NA
TGTGCCACCAGTGAAGGACTAGCGGGGGGAGACCACCAAGAGACCCAGTACTTC	CATSEGLAGGDHQETQYF	TRBV24-1	TRBJ2-5	NA	TRBD2
TGTGCCAGCAGACATACAGGGGGCGGCGGCTACACCTTC	CASRHTGGGGYTF	TRBV6-5	TRBJ1-2	NA	TRBD1
TGTGCCATCAGGGGGGGTACAGGGGCTAATGAAAAACTGTTTTTT	CAIRGGTGANEKLFF	TRBV10-3	TRBJ1-4	NA	TRBD1
TGTGCCAGTAGTATAAGGGCAGGGGGCTACGAGCAGTACTTC	CASSIRAGGYEQYF	TRBV19	TRBJ2-7	NA	TRBD1
TGTGCCACCCCCGGCAAGGCTGAACAGCAGGTAAATACGCAGTATTTT	CATPGKAEQQVNTQYF	TRBV24-1	TRBJ2-3	NA	NA
TGTGCCAGCAGCCCACGACAGGGAACTGGGTACGAGCAGTACTTC	CASSPRQGTGYEQYF	TRBV9	TRBJ2-7	NA	TRBD1
TGTGCCACCAGTGACGGCAACACTGAAGCTTTCTTT	CATSDGNTEAFF	TRBV24-1	TRBJ1-1	NA	NA
TGCAGCGTTGGGGCCGGAGGGGCCAACGTCCTGACTTTC	CSVGAGGANVLTF	TRBV29-1	TRBJ2-6	NA	NA
TGCGCCAGCAGCCAAATAGGACAGGGGGCGCGAGGAAACACCATATATTTT	CASSQIGQGARGNTIYF	TRBV4-1	TRBJ1-3	once	TRBD1
TGCGCCAGCAGGTCGCGGGCGGAGGAAGCTTTCTTT	CASRSRAEEAFF	TRBV5-1	TRBJ1-1	NA	NA
TGTGCCACCAGTGATTTGGGCGGCACCGGGGAGCTGTTTTTT	CATSDLGGTGELFF	TRBV24-1	TRBJ2-2	NA	NA
TGCAGCGCTAGGGACAGGGACTACAATGAGCAGTTCTTC	CSARDRDYNEQFF	TRBV29-1	TRBJ2-1	NA	TRBD1
TGTGCCAGCAGCATAAGAAGAAATGAAAAACTGTTTTTT	CASSIRRNEKLFF	TRBV11-2	TRBJ1-4	NA	NA
TGTGCCAGTAGTTTGGGAGGCACAGATACGCAGTATTTT	CASSLGGTDTQYF	TRBV19	TRBJ2-3	once	NA
TGTGCCAGCAGTCCCGGACAGAGGGGGAACACTGAAGCTTTCTTT	CASSPGQRGNTEAFF	TRBV27	TRBJ1-1	NA	NA
TGCGCCAGCAGCCAAAGTGCGGGGGGCCACTACGAGCAGTACTTC	CASSQSAGGHYEQYF	TRBV4-1	TRBJ2-7	NA	TRBD2
TGCGCCAGCAGCGGATACGGGACTAGAGCCTACAATGAGCAGTTCTTC	CASSGYGTRAYNEQFF	TRBV4-1	TRBJ2-1	NA	TRBD2
TGTGCCAGCAGTCCCGGGACAGGGATCAATCAGCCCCAGCATTTT	CASSPGTGINQPQHF	TRBV6-5	TRBJ1-5	once	TRBD1
TGTGCCAGCACCCCTGGACCGGGACTAGCTGAGCCCTACGAGCAGTACTTC	CASTPGPGLAEPYEQYF	TRBV13	TRBJ2-7	NA	TRBD2
TGTGCCAGCAGCTGGAGGGTCTCCAATGAGCAGTTCTTC	CASSWRVSNEQFF	TRBV11-2	TRBJ2-1	NA	NA
TGTGCCAGCAGCCAAACCCTAGGGGGAGATGGCTACACCTTC	CASSQTLGGDGYTF	TRBV14	TRBJ1-2	once	NA
TGTGCCAGCAGTCTGGACCCGGGACAGGGGAATGAAAAACTGTTTTTT	CASSLDPGQGNEKLFF	TRBV25-1	TRBJ1-4	few	TRBD1
TGTGCCAGCAGCTTGGGAGGACAGAGATATGGCTACACCTTC	CASSLGGQRYGYTF	TRBV5-4	TRBJ1-2	NA	NA
TGTGCCAGCAGTGAAGCCCGCTCTGGGGCCAACGTCCTGACTTTC	CASSEARSGANVLTF	TRBV6-1	TRBJ2-6	NA	NA
TGCGCCAGCAGCCAAGTCTTCAACAGGGTCTCCTACAATGAGCAGTTCTTC	CASSQVFNRVSYNEQFF	TRBV4-1	TRBJ2-1	NA	NA
TGCGCCAGCAGCTTGGGGAGGGACACTGAAGCTTTCTTT	CASSLGRDTEAFF	TRBV5-1	TRBJ1-1	NA	NA
TGTGCCAGTAGTGACTATGGCTACACCTTC	CASSDYGYTF	TRBV19	TRBJ1-2	NA	NA
TGTGCCAGCAGCTCTCGGTTCTCTGGAAACACCATATATTTT	CASSSRFSGNTIYF	TRBV9	TRBJ1-3	NA	NA
TGTGCCAGCAGCTTGGGCAGGGAAGGACCCTACTATGGCTACACCTTC	CASSLGREGPYYGYTF	TRBV5-6	TRBJ1-2	NA	NA
TGCGCCAGCAGCCAAGGGGCACTAGCGGGGGGGCAGGAGACCCAGTACTTC	CASSQGALAGGQETQYF	TRBV4-3	TRBJ2-5	NA	TRBD2
TGTGCCAGCCGGACAGATGGAAACACCATATATTTT	CASRTDGNTIYF	TRBV6-5	TRBJ1-3	NA	NA
TGTGCCAGCAGTTTAACGGGGGGATATAGGAGCTCCTATAATTCACCCCTCCACTTT	CASSLTGGYRSSYNSPLHF	TRBV27	TRBJ1-6	NA	NA
TGCGCCAGCAGCTTGGGCAGGGATTCACCCCTCCACTTT	CASSLGRDSPLHF	TRBV5-1	TRBJ1-6	NA	NA
TGTGCCAGCAGCTTGTATCCGAGGGCTGAAGCTTTCTTT	CASSLYPRAEAFF	TRBV11-3	TRBJ1-1	once	NA
TGTGCCAGCAGTCGACAGGACAGGGTCCGGGACGAGCAGTACTTC	CASSRQDRVRDEQYF	TRBV2	TRBJ2-7	NA	TRBD1
TGTGCCAGTAGTCAGAGTGAAAAACTGTTTTTT	CASSQSEKLFF	TRBV19	TRBJ1-4	NA	NA
TGTGCCAGCAGTGACTCGATGGGTGACAATTCACCCCTCCACTTT	CASSDSMGDNSPLHF	TRBV6-4	TRBJ1-6	NA	NA
TGTGCCAGCAGTCCGCGAAGACAGGGCCGCGAGCAGTACTTC	CASSPRRQGREQYF	TRBV6-5	TRBJ2-7	once	TRBD1
TGTGCCAGCAGCCTTACGGACAGGCGGCAGGGAGCTTTCTTT	CASSLTDRRQGAFF	TRBV7-8	TRBJ1-1	NA	TRBD1
TGTGCCAGTAGTAGGTGGGGAAGCTCCTACGAGCAGTACTTC	CASSRWGSSYEQYF	TRBV19	TRBJ2-7	NA	NA
TGTGCCAGCCGGGACAGGGGGCGCGCAGATACGCAGTATTTT	CASRDRGRADTQYF	TRBV28	TRBJ2-3	NA	TRBD1
TGTGCCAGCTCACCAACAGGGGACCCAATTTATGGCTACACCTTC	CASSPTGDPIYGYTF	TRBV18	TRBJ1-2	NA	TRBD1
TGTGCCAGCAGCCAAGAATTCGGGGGTTATGGCTACACCTTC	CASSQEFGGYGYTF	TRBV4-2	TRBJ1-2	NA	NA
TGTGCCTGGAGTCCACTAGGGACCCGAGCCGAAAAACTGTTTTTT	CAWSPLGTRAEKLFF	TRBV30	TRBJ1-4	NA	NA
TGTGCCAGCAGCCAAGATCAAGCGGGGGGCAATCAGCCCCAGCATTTT	CASSQDQAGGNQPQHF	TRBV4-2	TRBJ1-5	NA	NA
TGCGCCAGCAGCTTAGGGAGAAGCACAGATACGCAGTATTTT	CASSLGRSTDTQYF	TRBV5-1	TRBJ2-3	once	NA
TGTGCCAGCAGCTCATCCGGGACAGGGAAAGATACGCAGTATTTT	CASSSSGTGKDTQYF	TRBV7-7	TRBJ2-3	NA	TRBD1
TGTGCCAGCAGTGCCCCAGGGGGGGTTGAAGCTTTCTTT	CASSAPGGVEAFF	TRBV2	TRBJ1-1	NA	TRBD1